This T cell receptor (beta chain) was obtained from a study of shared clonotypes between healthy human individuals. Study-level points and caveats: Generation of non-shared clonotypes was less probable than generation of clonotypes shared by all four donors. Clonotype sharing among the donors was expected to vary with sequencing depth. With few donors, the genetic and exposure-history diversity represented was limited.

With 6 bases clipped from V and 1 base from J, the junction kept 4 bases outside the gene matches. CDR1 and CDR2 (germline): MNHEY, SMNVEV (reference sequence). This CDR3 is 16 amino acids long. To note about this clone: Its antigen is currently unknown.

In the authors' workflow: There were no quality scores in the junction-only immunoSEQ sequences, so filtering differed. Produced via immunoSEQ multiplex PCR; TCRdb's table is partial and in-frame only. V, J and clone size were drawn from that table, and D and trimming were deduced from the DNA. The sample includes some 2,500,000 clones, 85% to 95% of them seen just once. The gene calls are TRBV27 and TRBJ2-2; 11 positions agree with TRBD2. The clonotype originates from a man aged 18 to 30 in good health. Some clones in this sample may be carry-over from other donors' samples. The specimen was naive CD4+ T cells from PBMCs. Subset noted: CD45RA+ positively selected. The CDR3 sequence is CASSPGTSGNTGELFF. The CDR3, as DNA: TGTGCCAGCAGCCCTGGGACTAGCGGGAACACCGGGGAGCTGTTTTTT.